The T cell receptor (beta chain) described here comes from a study of blood T cell repertoires in COVID-19. The length of the CDR3 is 13 residues. V was pared by 0 bases and J by 7 bases, with 10 bases between. Germline CDR1 and CDR2: MGHRA and YSYEKL. Sequencing was performed with immunoSEQ multiplex PCR; in TCRdb, only in-frame clones are kept and a portion is missing. The repertoire holds 150,000 to 200,000 clones, with roughly 84% as singletons. This clone was picked up a small number of times. Specimen: PBMCs or T cells enriched from blood (not recorded which). The rearrangement joins TRBV4-1 to TRBJ2-7; the D is unclear. The clonotype originates from a human donor with acute COVID-19. The donor label of this sample is uncertain. This CDR3 reads CASSQERGTEQYF. The CDR3 DNA reads as TGCGCCAGCAGCCAAGAACGAGGCACTGAGCAGTACTTC.